The subject of this entry is one TCR beta chain. The assay ran at deep level. Profiled with immunoSEQ multiplex PCR; TCRdb holds only in-frame clones, not every one. The data contain roughly 2.2 million clones, roughly 93% of them singletons. The CDR3 sequence is 12 residues long. The V end lost 2 bases, the J end lost 1 base, and 3 bases lay between the germline ends. Germline values: CDR1 LNHNV, CDR2 YYDKDF (reference sequence). The sample is drawn from a study of shared clonotypes between healthy human individuals. The sequence came from a man between 18 and 29 years old in good health. Some clones in this sample may be carry-over from other donors' samples. The sequencing sample was made of naive CD4+ T cells from PBMCs. Subset specified: CD45RA+ positively selected. This chain uses TRBV15 with TRBJ2-7; D gene ambiguous. In DNA form, the CDR3 reads TGTGCCACCAGCAGACCTTCCTACGAGCAGTACTTC. Amino acid sequence: CATSRPSYEQYF.